These T cell receptor beta chains were read from a single sample in a study of T cell responses to AZD1222 COVID-19 vaccine. Clones were read by immunoSEQ multiplex PCR, and TCRdb kept only the in-frame ones, dropping some. The repertoire holds 160,000 or so clones, with about 91% as singletons. Sequenced material: peripheral blood, taken on day 0 of MenACWY control vaccination. The receptors were gathered from an adult in good health. Each CDR3 is given with its conserved first and last residue. The D gene is left open where the match is weak. Size tells how often a clone was seen (once, few, many) or the class of an expanded clone, and some rows leave it out.

>TRBV30|TRBJ1-1|TRBD1|.
CAWGTGANTEAFF
TGTGCCTGGGGAACAGGGGCGAACACTGAAGCTTTCTTT
>TRBV7-9|TRBJ1-5|.|.
CASGREGRNQPQHF
TGTGCCAGCGGCCGGGAGGGACGGAATCAGCCCCAGCATTTT
>TRBV18|TRBJ2-3|TRBD2|once
CASSPGTSGTDTQYF
TGTGCCAGCTCTCCCGGGACTAGCGGCACAGATACGCAGTATTTT
>TRBV29-1|TRBJ2-5|.|.
CSVYGGAVRETQYF
TGCAGCGTTTATGGGGGCGCGGTGCGAGAGACCCAGTACTTC
>TRBV5-1|TRBJ1-2|TRBD1|.
CASRSTGGESYGYTF
TGCGCCAGCAGGTCGACAGGGGGCGAAAGCTATGGCTACACCTTC
>TRBV4-2|TRBJ2-7|.|.
CASSPTYDQRAYEQYF
TGTGCCAGCAGCCCTACCTACGACCAGCGAGCCTACGAGCAGTACTTC
>TRBV4-3|TRBJ2-1|.|.
CASSQVVGSRVEQFF
TGCGCCAGCAGCCAAGTCGTGGGCTCCAGGGTAGAGCAGTTCTTC
>TRBV7-2|TRBJ1-2|TRBD1|.
CASSSGQGSNYGYTF
TGTGCCAGCAGCTCCGGACAGGGCTCTAACTATGGCTACACCTTC
>TRBV29-1|TRBJ2-1|.|.
CSVGTPENNEQFF
TGCAGCGTTGGTACACCAGAGAACAATGAGCAGTTCTTC
>TRBV20-1|TRBJ2-7|.|.
CSASLTGSYEQYF
TGCAGTGCTAGTCTGACAGGCTCCTACGAGCAGTACTTC
>TRBV28|TRBJ2-7|TRBD1|.
CASSFHRDREGYEQYF
TGTGCCAGCAGTTTCCACCGGGACAGGGAAGGGTACGAGCAGTACTTC